The rows below give T cell receptor beta chains drawn from one sample of a study of T cells in Graves' hyperthyroidism and ophthalmopathy. A single record per CDR3 protein comes from TCRdb applying MiXCR to the multiplex PCR reads. Among hundreds of thousands of distinct CDR3 sequences, 15% to 20% were seen once, and the ten largest hold over 15%. The specimen was blood. Source of these receptors: a woman aged 45-60 years with Graves' hyperthyroidism that later progressed to Graves' ophthalmopathy. Each CDR3 is given with its conserved first and last residue. The order of the fields is J gene, clone size, D gene, V gene, CDR3 protein, CDR3 DNA. A D gene is named only where the DNA matches it firmly. Size is omitted from some rows. Given values are once, few, many or a class for expanded clones.

TRBJ1-2 | few | . | TRBV5-5 | CASSLAARGYTF | TGTGCCAGCAGCTTGGCCGCGCGTGGCTACACCTTC
TRBJ1-2 | few | . | TRBV20-1 | CSARARGKAGYGYTF | TGCAGTGCTAGAGCTAGGGGCAAAGCTGGCTATGGCTACACCTTC
TRBJ1-1 | . | . | TRBV5-6 | CASSADPHGTEAFF | TGTGCCAGCAGCGCGGACCCCCACGGGACTGAAGCTTTCTTT
TRBJ2-1 | once | TRBD2 | TRBV10-1 | CASSAPAGVHPYEQFF | TGCGCCAGCAGTGCCCCAGCGGGGGTACATCCCTATGAGCAGTTCTTC
TRBJ1-4 | . | . | TRBV4-1 | CASSPSAATNEKLFF | TGCGCCAGCAGCCCGTCAGCCGCAACTAATGAAAAACTGTTTTTT
TRBJ2-2 | few | . | TRBV19 | CASTLQGGPITGELFF | TGTGCCAGTACCCTACAGGGGGGGCCTATCACCGGGGAGCTGTTTTTT
TRBJ2-5 | . | TRBD2 | TRBV30 | CARAGGRETQYF | TGTGCCCGGGCGGGAGGCCGGGAGACCCAGTACTTC
TRBJ2-7 | . | TRBD1 | TRBV3-1 | CASSQETGFSLYEQYF | TGTGCCAGCAGCCAGGAGACAGGGTTTTCCCTCTACGAGCAGTACTTC
TRBJ2-5 | . | . | TRBV3-1 | CASSPLGIRQETQYF | TGTGCCAGCAGCCCATTAGGCATCCGTCAAGAGACCCAGTACTTC
TRBJ1-1 | many | . | TRBV29-1 | CSVIKPFTEAFF | TGCAGCGTTATTAAACCCTTCACTGAAGCTTTCTTT
TRBJ1-1 | . | TRBD1 | TRBV19 | CASRPGQGRAEAFF | TGTGCCAGTAGACCGGGACAGGGAAGGGCTGAAGCTTTCTTT
TRBJ1-5 | many | . | TRBV11-2 | CASSLQGHQPQHF | TGTGCCAGCAGCTTGCAGGGCCACCAGCCCCAGCATTTT
TRBJ2-1 | few | . | TRBV6-5 | CASSYTGSSYNEQFF | TGTGCCAGCAGTTATACGGGGAGCTCCTACAATGAGCAGTTCTTC
TRBJ1-2 | many | . | TRBV6-1 | CASSPSGGPIQAEGYTF | TGTGCCAGCAGTCCCTCGGGGGGGCCGATTCAGGCGGAAGGCTACACCTTC
TRBJ1-5 | few | . | TRBV12-3/TRBV12-4 | CASSLDPGLGNQPQHF | TGTGCCAGCAGTTTAGACCCAGGGTTAGGGAATCAGCCCCAGCATTTT